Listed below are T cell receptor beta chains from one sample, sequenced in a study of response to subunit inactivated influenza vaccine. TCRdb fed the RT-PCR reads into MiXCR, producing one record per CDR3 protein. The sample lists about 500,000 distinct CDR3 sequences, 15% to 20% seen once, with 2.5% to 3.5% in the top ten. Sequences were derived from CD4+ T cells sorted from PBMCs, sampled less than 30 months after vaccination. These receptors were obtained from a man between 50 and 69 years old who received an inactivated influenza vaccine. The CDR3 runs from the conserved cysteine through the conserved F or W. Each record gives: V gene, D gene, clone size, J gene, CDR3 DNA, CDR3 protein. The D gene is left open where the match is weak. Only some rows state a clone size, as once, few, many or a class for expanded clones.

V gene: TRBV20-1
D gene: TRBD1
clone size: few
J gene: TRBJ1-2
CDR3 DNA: TGCAGTGCCATGCAGGGGGATGGCTACACCTTC
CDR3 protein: CSAMQGDGYTF

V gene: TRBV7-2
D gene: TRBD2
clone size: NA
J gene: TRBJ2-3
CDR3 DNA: TGTGCCAGTCGGACTAGCGGGAGTGGTGCAGATACGCAGTATTTT
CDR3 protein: CASRTSGSGADTQYF

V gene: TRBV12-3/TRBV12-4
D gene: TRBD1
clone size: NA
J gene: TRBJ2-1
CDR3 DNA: TGTGCCAGCAGTTCCTCTCTCGGGACAGAGTTAATCAATGAGCAGTTCTTC
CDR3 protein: CASSSSLGTELINEQFF

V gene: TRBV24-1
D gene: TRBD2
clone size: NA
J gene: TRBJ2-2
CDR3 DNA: TGTGCCACCAGTGATCCATCGAAGCGGGGGGCGGACACCGGGGAGCTGTTTTTT
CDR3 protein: CATSDPSKRGADTGELFF

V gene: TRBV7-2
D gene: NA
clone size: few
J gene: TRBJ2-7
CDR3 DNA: TGTGCCAGCAGCTTAGGGGGAACCCATTTGGACGAGCAGTACTTC
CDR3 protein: CASSLGGTHLDEQYF

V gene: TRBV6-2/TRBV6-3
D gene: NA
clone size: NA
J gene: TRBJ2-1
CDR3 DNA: TGTGCCAGCAGTCCCTTAGGTTTCAATGAGCAGTTCTTC
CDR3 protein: CASSPLGFNEQFF

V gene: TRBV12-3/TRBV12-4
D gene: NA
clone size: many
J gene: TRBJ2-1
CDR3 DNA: TGTGCCAGCAGTCAAGCGGGTCCCCACACTGAGCAGTTCTTC
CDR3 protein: CASSQAGPHTEQFF

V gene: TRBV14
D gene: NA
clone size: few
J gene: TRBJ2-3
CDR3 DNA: TGTGCCAGCAGCCACCTCACAGATACGCAGTATTTT
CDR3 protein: CASSHLTDTQYF

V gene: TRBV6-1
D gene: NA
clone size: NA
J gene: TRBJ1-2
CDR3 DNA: TGTGCCAGCAGTGATATCGCGACTAACTATGGCTACACCTTC
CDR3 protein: CASSDIATNYGYTF

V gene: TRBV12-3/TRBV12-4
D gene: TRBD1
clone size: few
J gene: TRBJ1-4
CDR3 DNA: TGTGCCAGCAGTTTAGGACAGGGGTGGGAAAAACTGTTTTTT
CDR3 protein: CASSLGQGWEKLFF

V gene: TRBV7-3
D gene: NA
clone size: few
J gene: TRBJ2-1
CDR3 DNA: TGTGCCAGCAGCTTAGACTACAACCTGCTCAATGAGCAGTTCTTC
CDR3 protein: CASSLDYNLLNEQFF

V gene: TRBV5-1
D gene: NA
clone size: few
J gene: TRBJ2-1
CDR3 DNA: TGCGCCAGCAGGCCCACTAGCAGCCCGTACAATGAGCAGTTCTTC
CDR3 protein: CASRPTSSPYNEQFF